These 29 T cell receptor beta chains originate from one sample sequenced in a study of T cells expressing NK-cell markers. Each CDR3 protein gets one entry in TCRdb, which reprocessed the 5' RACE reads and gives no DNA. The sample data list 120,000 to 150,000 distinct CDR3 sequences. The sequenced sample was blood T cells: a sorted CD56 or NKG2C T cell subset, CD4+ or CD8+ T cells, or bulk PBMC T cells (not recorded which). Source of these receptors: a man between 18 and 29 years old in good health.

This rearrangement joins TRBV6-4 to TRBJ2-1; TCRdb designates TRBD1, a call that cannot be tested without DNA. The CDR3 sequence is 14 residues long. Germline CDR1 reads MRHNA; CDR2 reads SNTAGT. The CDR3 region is CASSSTFEGNEQFF.

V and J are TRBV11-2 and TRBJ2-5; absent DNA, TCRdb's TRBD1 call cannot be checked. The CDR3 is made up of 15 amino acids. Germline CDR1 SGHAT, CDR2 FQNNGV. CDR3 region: CASSPGTLRQETQYF.

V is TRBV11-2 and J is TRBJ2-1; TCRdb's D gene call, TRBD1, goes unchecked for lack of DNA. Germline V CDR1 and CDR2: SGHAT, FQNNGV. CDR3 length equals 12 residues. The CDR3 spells CASSPPGDEQFF.

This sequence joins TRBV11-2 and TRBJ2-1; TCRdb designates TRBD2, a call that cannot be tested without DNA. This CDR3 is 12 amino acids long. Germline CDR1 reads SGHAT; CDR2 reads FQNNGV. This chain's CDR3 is CAGKWGGNEQFF.

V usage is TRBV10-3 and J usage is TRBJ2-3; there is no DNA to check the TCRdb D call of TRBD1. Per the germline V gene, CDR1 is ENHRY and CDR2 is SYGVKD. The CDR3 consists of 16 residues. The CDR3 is CAISTASGSGADTQYF.

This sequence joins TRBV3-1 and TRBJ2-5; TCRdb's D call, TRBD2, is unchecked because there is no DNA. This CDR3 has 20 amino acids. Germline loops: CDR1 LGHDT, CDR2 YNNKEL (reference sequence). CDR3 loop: CASSPRGGQGVAGGWETQYF.

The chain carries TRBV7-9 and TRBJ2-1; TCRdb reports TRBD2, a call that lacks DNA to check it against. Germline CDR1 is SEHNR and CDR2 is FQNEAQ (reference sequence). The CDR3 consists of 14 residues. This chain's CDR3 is CASKGSMGLNEQFF. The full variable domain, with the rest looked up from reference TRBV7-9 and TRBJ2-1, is DTGVSQNPRHKITKRGQNVTFRCDPISEHNRLYWYRQTLGQGPEFLTYFQNEAQLEKSRLLSDRFSAERPKGSFSTLEIQRTEQGDSAMYLCASKGSMGLNEQFFGPGTRLTVL.

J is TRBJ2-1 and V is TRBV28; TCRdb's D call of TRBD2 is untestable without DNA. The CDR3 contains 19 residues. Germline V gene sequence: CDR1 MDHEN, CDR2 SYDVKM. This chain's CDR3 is CASHYQGLAGWSSYNEQFF. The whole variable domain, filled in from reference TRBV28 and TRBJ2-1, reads DVKVTQSSRYLVKRTGEKVFLECVQDMDHENMFWYRQDPGLGLRLIYFSYDVKMKEKGDIPEGYSVSREKKERFSLILESASTNQTSMYLCASHYQGLAGWSSYNEQFFGPGTRLTVL.

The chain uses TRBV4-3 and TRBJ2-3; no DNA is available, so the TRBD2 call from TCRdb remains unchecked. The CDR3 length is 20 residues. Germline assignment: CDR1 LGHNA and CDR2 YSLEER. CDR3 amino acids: CASSQDLGIAGGTNTDTQYF.

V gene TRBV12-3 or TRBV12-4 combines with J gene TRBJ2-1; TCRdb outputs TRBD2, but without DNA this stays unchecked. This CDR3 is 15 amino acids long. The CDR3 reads CASSPNEREHNEQFF.

The chain's CDR3 is CASSPSSGRQETQYF. The chain employs TRBV11-3 and TRBJ2-5; absent DNA, TCRdb's TRBD2 call cannot be checked. The CDR3 loop spans 15 amino acids. In germline, CDR1 is SGHNT, CDR2 YENEEA. The whole variable domain, filled in from reference TRBV11-3 and TRBJ2-5, reads EAGVVQSPRYKIIEKKQPVAFWCNPISGHNTLYWYLQNLGQGPELLIRYENEEAVDDSQLPKDRFSAERLKGVDSTLKIQPAELGDSAVYLCASSPSSGRQETQYFGPGTRLLVL.

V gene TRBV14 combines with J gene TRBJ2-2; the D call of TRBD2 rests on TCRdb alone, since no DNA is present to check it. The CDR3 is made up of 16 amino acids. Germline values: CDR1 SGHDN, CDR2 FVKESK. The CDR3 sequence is CASSQETSGSPGELFF.

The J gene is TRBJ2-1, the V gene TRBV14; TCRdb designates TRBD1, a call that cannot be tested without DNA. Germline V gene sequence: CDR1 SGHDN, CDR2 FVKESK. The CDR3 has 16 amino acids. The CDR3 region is CASSGAERTHYNEQFF. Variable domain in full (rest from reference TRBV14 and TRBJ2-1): EAGVTQFPSHSVIEKGQTVTLRCDPISGHDNLYWYRRVMGKEIKFLLHFVKESKQDESGMPNNRFLAERTGGTYSTLKVQPAELEDSGVYFCASSGAERTHYNEQFFGPGTRLTVL.

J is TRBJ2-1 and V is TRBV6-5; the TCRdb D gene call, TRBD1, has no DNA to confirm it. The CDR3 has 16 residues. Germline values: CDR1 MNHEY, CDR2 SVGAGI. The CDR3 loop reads CASSNNPDRGDNEQFF.

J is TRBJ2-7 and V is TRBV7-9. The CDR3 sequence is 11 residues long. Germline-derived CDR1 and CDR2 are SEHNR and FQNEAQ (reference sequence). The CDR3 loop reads CASSPNYEQYF. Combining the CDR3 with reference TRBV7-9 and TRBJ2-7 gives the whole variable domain DTGVSQNPRHKITKRGQNVTFRCDPISEHNRLYWYRQTLGQGPEFLTYFQNEAQLEKSRLLSDRFSAERPKGSFSTLEIQRTEQGDSAMYLCASSPNYEQYFGPGTRLTVT.

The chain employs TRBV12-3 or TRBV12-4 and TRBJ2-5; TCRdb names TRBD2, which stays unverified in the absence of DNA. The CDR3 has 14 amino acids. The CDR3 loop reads CASSFTGGGETQYF.

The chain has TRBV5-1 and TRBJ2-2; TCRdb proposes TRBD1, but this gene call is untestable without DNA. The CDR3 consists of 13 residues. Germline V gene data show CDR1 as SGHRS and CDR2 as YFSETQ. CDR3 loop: CAKSRGAHGELFF.

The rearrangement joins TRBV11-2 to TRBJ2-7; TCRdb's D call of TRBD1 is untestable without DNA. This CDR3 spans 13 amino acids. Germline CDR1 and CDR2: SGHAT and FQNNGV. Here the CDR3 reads CASSLARVNEQYF.

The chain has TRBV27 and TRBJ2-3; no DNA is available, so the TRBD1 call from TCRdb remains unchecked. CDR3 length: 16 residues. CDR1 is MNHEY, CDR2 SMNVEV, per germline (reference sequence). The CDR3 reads CASSLWSGAWGDTQYF.

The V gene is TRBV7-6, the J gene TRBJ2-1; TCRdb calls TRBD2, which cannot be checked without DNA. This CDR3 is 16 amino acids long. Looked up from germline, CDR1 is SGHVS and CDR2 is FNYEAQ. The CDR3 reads CASSPGTSGLWDEQFF.

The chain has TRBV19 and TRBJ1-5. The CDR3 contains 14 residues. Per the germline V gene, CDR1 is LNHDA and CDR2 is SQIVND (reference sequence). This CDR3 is CASMVGLGNQPQHF.

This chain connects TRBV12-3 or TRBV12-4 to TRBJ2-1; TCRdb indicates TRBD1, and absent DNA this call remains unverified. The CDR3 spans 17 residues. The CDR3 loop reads CASATNRVGPDYNEQFF.

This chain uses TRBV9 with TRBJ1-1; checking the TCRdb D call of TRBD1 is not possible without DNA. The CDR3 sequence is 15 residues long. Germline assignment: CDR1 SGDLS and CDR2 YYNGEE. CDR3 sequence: CASSVGLGGNTEAFF.

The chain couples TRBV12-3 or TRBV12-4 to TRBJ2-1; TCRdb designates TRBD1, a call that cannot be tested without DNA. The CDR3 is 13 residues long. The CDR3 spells CASSAAPLEEQFF.

The CDR3 region is CATSDLVGGDQETQYF. V and J are TRBV24-1 and TRBJ2-5; without DNA, the TCRdb call of TRBD1 cannot be checked. The germline gives CDR1 KGHDR, CDR2 SFDVKD. The CDR3 totals 16 residues.

The CDR3 loop reads CASSPGGAKNIQYF. The gene calls are TRBV27 and TRBJ2-4; without DNA, the TCRdb call of TRBD1 cannot be checked. Germline CDR1 reads MNHEY; CDR2 reads SMNVEV (reference sequence). This CDR3 is 14 amino acids long.

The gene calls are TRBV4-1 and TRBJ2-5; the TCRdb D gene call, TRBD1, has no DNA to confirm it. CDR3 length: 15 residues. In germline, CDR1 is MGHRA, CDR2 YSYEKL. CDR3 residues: CASSQDSGAQETQYF.

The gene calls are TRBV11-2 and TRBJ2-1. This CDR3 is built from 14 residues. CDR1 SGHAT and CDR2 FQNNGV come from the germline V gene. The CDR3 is CASSSPASYNEQFF.

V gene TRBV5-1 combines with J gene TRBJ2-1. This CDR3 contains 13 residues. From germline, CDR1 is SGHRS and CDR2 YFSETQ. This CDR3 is CASSLAPAGEQFF.